The T cell receptor beta chain under discussion was sequenced for a study of T cells after yellow fever vaccination. Study-level background: SMART-Seq v4 Ultra Low Input served to prepare low-cell-number fractions.

The CDR3 sequence is 15 residues long. The V gene lost 2 bases and the J gene lost 3 bases, with 10 bases spanning the gap. Germline CDR1 is MNHEY and CDR2 is SVGAGI. MiXCR was run by TCRdb on the 5' RACE reads, yielding one entry per CDR3 protein. The sample records a few hundred thousand distinct CDR3 sequences, roughly 8% being singletons. This clonotype was observed at least ten times. The input for sequencing was PBMCs, taken roughly seven weeks after the first yellow fever vaccination. The chain recombines TRBV6-5 with TRBJ1-4, with D possibly being TRBD1 (5 bases). The origin of this receptor is a man in his late teens or twenties who received the YFV17D yellow fever vaccine. The CDR3 DNA reads TGTGCCAGCAGTTACCTAGGGGCGGCTAATGAAAAACTGTTTTTT. This gives the protein CASSYLGAANEKLFF.